The next 8 T cell receptor beta chains were all read from a single sample in a study of T-cell reconstitution after alpha-beta-depleted transplantation in children. Unique molecular identifiers were incorporated when the TCRbeta library was constructed. MiXCR was run by TCRdb on the PCR reads, yielding one entry per CDR3 protein. Altogether 420,000 or so distinct CDR3 sequences are present, roughly 10% being singletons, with the ten largest covering about 5%. This specimen was PBMCs from the stem cell graft donor, taken from the stem cell graft. Every receptor here comes from a human donor who donated a stem cell graft to a child with acute myeloid leukemia.

This clonotype has at least ten counts. This chain links TRBV20-1 with TRBJ2-7; 11 bases align to TRBD2. The V gene's germline CDR1 is DFQATT and CDR2 SNEGSKA (reference sequence). Trimming cost V 4 bases and J 3 bases; bases outside gene matches: 2. The CDR3 contains 13 residues. The CDR3, as DNA: TGCAGTGCTACCGGGACTAGCGGCTACGAGCAGTACTTC. Its translation: CSATGTSGYEQYF.

V and J are TRBV7-2 and TRBJ2-1; weak D call: TRBD2 (7 bases). Trimming left V 5 bases short and J 5 bases short, with 16 bases between. The length of the CDR3 is 15 residues. The germline V gene has CDR1 SGHTA and CDR2 FQGNSA. The CDR3 DNA reads TGTGCCAGCAGCCCCCTGCGGGGGCTTCACAATGAGCAGTTCTTC. Translated: CASSPLRGLHNEQFF.

The chain combines TRBV20-1 with TRBJ1-1; 7 bases match TRBD1. This CDR3 has 22 amino acids. The junction had 26 bases not matched to a gene; V was cut back by 0 bases and J by 1 base. Germline V lookup: CDR1 DFQATT, CDR2 SNEGSKA (reference sequence). CDR3 protein: CSARDLGLTVRGGGQWNTEAFF. CDR3 coding DNA: TGCAGTGCTAGAGATCTTGGCTTAACTGTAAGGGGAGGGGGACAGTGGAACACTGAAGCTTTCTTT.

V usage is TRBV12-3 or TRBV12-4 and J usage is TRBJ1-3, with D perhaps matching TRBD1 (6 bases). Trimming stripped 5 bases from V and 4 bases from J, with 12 bases between. The CDR3 runs 14 residues. Written as DNA, the CDR3 is TGTGCCAGCAGTCCCCAGCAGGGGGGAAACACCATATATTTT. Translation: CASSPQQGGNTIYF.

The chain joins TRBV20-1 to TRBJ2-4; 10 bases line up with TRBD2. The CDR3 consists of 17 residues. Germline-derived CDR1 and CDR2 are DFQATT and SNEGSKA (reference sequence). J lost 0 bases, V lost 5 bases, and 10 bases had no gene match. The CDR3 protein is CSAPPAGGRSAKNIQYF. The CDR3 bases are TGCAGTGCTCCTCCAGCGGGGGGGCGGTCAGCCAAAAACATTCAGTACTTC.

The sample holds a few counts of this clonotype. The chain joins TRBV20-1 to TRBJ1-2, with 11 bases matching TRBD1. Germline trimming cut 2 bases from V and 9 bases from J; bases unmatched to any gene: 8. CDR1 DFQATT and CDR2 SNEGSKA come from the germline V gene (reference sequence). The CDR3 loop spans 14 amino acids. CDR3 DNA sequence: TGCAGTGCTAGACCCGGACAGGGGGCGGGGAGCTACACCTTC. Protein product: CSARPGQGAGSYTF.

This chain links TRBV29-1 with TRBJ2-3, with D possibly TRBD2 on 6 matching bases. Trimming shortened V by 7 bases and J by 1 base, and 6 bases separated the two germline ends. CDR1 is SQVTM and CDR2 is ANQGSEA in the germline V gene. The CDR3 runs 11 residues. As DNA, the CDR3 is TGCAGCGGGGGGGGCACAGATACGCAGTATTTT. Translation: CSGGGTDTQYF.

In this sample, this clonotype turned up many times. This chain connects TRBV20-1 to TRBJ2-7; D perhaps matches TRBD2 (6 bases). V was shortened by 0 bases and J by 4 bases, with 10 bases between the two germline ends. The CDR3 has 13 amino acids. Germline V lookup: CDR1 DFQATT, CDR2 SNEGSKA (reference sequence). The DNA for the CDR3 is TGCAGTGCTAGAGATCTGGGGGGATACGAGCAGTACGTC. Protein sequence: CSARDLGGYEQYV.